This TCR beta chain was documented in a study of cytomegalovirus exposure and HLA in healthy donors. The study's findings and limits: The productive fraction for most TCR beta V segments was about 90% or about 30% in an earlier analysis.

The PCR used 60 Vbeta and 13 Jbeta primers. Assay used: immunoSEQ multiplex PCR; TCRdb lists only in-frame clones, some missing. The repertoire consists of around 150,000 clones, with 60% to 80% occurring once and the leading ten covering about 0.91%. The CDR3 runs to 13 residues. The germline gives CDR1 MDHEN, CDR2 SYDVKM. V lost 6 bases and J lost 3; bases outside the gene matches: 4. Remarks on this clone: The antigen remains unidentified.

The V and J genes are TRBV28 and TRBJ2-5, with 7 positions matching TRBD1. This TCR came from a woman in her forties or fifties in good health and CMV-seropositive. Material for sequencing was PBMCs. The CDR3 protein is CASRGGREETQYF. For the CDR3, the DNA is TGTGCCAGCAGAGGGGGCCGGGAAGAGACCCAGTACTTC.